This T cell receptor (beta chain) appears in the sequencing data of a study of shared clonotypes between healthy human individuals. Only Caucasian adults living in Nashville, Tennessee made up the donor group. The assay was run at deep level. Using immunoSEQ multiplex PCR, the repertoire was profiled, and TCRdb retains in-frame clones only, with some absent. The sample contains roughly 2,500,000 clones, 93% of which appear only once. The CDR3 runs 13 residues. Germline lookup yields CDR1 MNHNY and CDR2 SVGAGI (reference sequence). The V and J ends lost 0 bases and 8 bases respectively, with 10 bases between them.

This sequence was found in a young man in good health. Some clones in this sample may be carry-over from other donors' samples. Sequences were obtained from naive CD4+ T cells from PBMCs. The subset denotes: CD45RA+ positively selected. The chain joins TRBV6-6 to TRBJ1-1; D is possibly TRBD1 (5 bases). The CDR3, as DNA: TGTGCCAGCAGTTACTCGGGGCCGGGGGAAGCTTTCTTT. It is translated as CASSYSGPGEAFF.